This is a list of T cell receptor beta chains from one sample in a study of shared clonotypes between healthy human individuals. Some clones are missing from TCRdb's copy, which holds only in-frame ones; the method was immunoSEQ multiplex PCR. The sample yields about 770,000 clones, just under 75% seen once. Sequencing was carried out using memory CD4+ T cells sorted from blood. These receptor sequences come from a woman under 40 in good health. CDR3s include the opening cysteine and the closing phenylalanine or tryptophan. Each record gives: CDR3 protein, CDR3 DNA, D gene, V gene, J gene, CDR3 length, clone size. A D gene is named only where the DNA matches it firmly. Rows may omit the clone size; those that give it use once, few, many or a size class.

CASTPRGAGDIQYF	TGTGCCAGCACCCCGAGAGGGGCAGGGGACATTCAGTACTTC	.	TRBV7-9	TRBJ2-4	14	.
CASSQGNTRRAFF	TGTGCCAGCAGCCAAGGGAACACAAGGAGAGCTTTCTTT	.	TRBV14	TRBJ1-1	13	many
CASSLAGQGVTEAFF	TGCGCCAGCAGCTTGGCGGGACAGGGAGTCACTGAAGCTTTCTTT	TRBD1	TRBV5-1	TRBJ1-1	15	.
CSVEAKGASNTGELFF	TGCAGCGTTGAAGCTAAAGGGGCCTCGAACACCGGGGAGCTGTTTTTT	.	TRBV29-1	TRBJ2-2	16	.
CATGLGQSNTDTQYF	TGTGCCACGGGGCTGGGACAGAGTAACACAGATACGCAGTATTTT	TRBD1	TRBV19	TRBJ2-3	15	few
CASSSQMNTEAFF	TGTGCCAGCAGCTCCCAAATGAACACTGAAGCTTTCTTT	.	TRBV7-7	TRBJ1-1	13	few
CASSGQGAGPQPQHF	TGTGCCAGTAGTGGACAGGGTGCGGGCCCACAGCCCCAGCATTTT	TRBD1	TRBV19	TRBJ1-5	15	.
CAWGKGLAGVQELFF	TGTGCCTGGGGAAAGGGACTAGCGGGAGTGCAGGAGCTGTTTTTT	TRBD2	TRBV30	TRBJ2-2	15	.
CASRMGQGRGNQPQHF	TGTGCCAGCAGAATGGGACAGGGTAGGGGCAATCAGCCCCAGCATTTT	TRBD1	TRBV2	TRBJ1-5	16	.
CASSTRQGAGTEAFF	TGCGCCAGCAGCACCAGACAGGGGGCCGGCACTGAAGCTTTCTTT	TRBD1	TRBV5-1	TRBJ1-1	15	.
CASSGPTDSNEQFF	TGTGCCAGCAGTGGCCCGACAGACTCCAATGAGCAGTTCTTC	.	TRBV25-1	TRBJ2-1	14	once
CASSIRLSTGELFF	TGTGCCAGTAGTATCAGATTGAGCACCGGGGAGCTGTTTTTT	.	TRBV19	TRBJ2-2	14	.
CASSLGQGGTGETQYF	TGTGCCAGCAGCTTGGGACAGGGGGGAACGGGAGAGACCCAGTACTTC	TRBD1	TRBV5-4	TRBJ2-5	16	.
CASSLVIGGNEKLFF	TGTGCCAGCAGCTTAGTAATAGGGGGGAATGAAAAACTGTTTTTT	.	TRBV7-3	TRBJ1-4	15	.
CASSEAGTSRNNEQFF	TGTGCCAGCAGCGAGGCAGGGACATCGAGGAATAATGAGCAGTTCTTC	.	TRBV25-1	TRBJ2-1	16	few
CASSLAGGVMGTDTQYF	TGTGCCAGCAGTTTAGCGGGAGGGGTGATGGGCACAGATACGCAGTATTTT	TRBD2	TRBV28	TRBJ2-3	17	.
CASSQGRLADLGELFF	TGCGCCAGCAGCCAGGGTCGACTAGCGGATCTCGGGGAGCTGTTTTTT	TRBD2	TRBV4-1	TRBJ2-2	16	few
CSADGDYGYTF	TGCAGTGCTGACGGCGACTATGGCTACACCTTC	.	TRBV20-1	TRBJ1-2	11	.
CASSLNGGNTIYF	TGTGCCAGCAGCTTGAATGGGGGAAACACCATATATTTT	.	TRBV7-9	TRBJ1-3	13	.
CASSLATGELFF	TGTGCCAGCAGCTTAGCGACTGGGGAGCTGTTTTTT	.	TRBV11-3	TRBJ2-2	12	.
CATISGSYEQYF	TGTGCCACCATCTCGGGATCCTACGAGCAGTACTTC	.	TRBV28	TRBJ2-7	12	.
CASRTRTGDTYEQYF	TGTGCCAGCAGGACAAGGACAGGGGACACCTACGAGCAGTACTTC	TRBD1	TRBV6-1	TRBJ2-7	15	.
CASSEFLMRGMNTEAFF	TGTGCCAGCAGTGAATTCCTGATGCGGGGAATGAACACTGAAGCTTTCTTT	.	TRBV6-1	TRBJ1-1	17	.
CASSPLSRSYEQYF	TGCGCCAGCAGCCCCCTTAGCAGGTCCTACGAGCAGTACTTC	.	TRBV4-1	TRBJ2-7	14	.
CASSAWGQETQYF	TGTGCCAGCAGTGCCTGGGGCCAAGAGACCCAGTACTTC	.	TRBV6-5	TRBJ2-5	13	.
CSAREFDTQYF	TGCAGTGCTAGAGAGTTTGATACGCAGTATTTT	.	TRBV20-1	TRBJ2-3	11	.